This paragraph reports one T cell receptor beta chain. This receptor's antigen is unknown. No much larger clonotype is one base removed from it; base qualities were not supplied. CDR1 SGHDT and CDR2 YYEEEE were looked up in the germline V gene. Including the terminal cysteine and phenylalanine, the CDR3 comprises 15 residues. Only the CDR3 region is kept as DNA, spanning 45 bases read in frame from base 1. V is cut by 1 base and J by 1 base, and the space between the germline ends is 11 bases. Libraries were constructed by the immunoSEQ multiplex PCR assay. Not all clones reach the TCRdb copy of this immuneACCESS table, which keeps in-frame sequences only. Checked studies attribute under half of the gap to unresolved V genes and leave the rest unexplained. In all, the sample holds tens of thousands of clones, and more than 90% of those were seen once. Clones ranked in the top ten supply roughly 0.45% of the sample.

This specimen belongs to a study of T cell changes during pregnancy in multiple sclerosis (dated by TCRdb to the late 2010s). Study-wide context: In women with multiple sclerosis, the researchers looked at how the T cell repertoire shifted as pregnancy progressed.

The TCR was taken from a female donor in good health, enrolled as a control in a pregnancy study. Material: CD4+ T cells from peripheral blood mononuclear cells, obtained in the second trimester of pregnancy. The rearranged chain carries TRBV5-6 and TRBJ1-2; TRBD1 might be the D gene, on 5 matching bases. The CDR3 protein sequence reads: CASSLIVGVNYGYTF. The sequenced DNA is TGTGCCAGCAGCTTGATTGTAGGGGTTAACTATGGCTACACCTTC.